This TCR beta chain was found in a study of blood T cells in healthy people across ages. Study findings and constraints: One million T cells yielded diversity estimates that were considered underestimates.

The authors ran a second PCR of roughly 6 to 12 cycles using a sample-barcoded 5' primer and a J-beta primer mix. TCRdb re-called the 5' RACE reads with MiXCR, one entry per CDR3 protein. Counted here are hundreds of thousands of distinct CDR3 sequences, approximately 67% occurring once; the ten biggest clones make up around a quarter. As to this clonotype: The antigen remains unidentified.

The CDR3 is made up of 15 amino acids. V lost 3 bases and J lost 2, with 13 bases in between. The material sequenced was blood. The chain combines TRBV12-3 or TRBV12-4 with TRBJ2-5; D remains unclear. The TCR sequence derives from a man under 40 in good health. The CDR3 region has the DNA TGTGCCAGCAGTTTCCGGCCGGGTCGGCAAGAGACCCAGTACTTC. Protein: CASSFRPGRQETQYF.